The subject of this entry is one T cell receptor delta chain. Its antigen is unknown. These data originate in a study of Vδ1+ human thymocytes. General observations from the study: In the thymus, TRG and TRD repertoires looked highly polyclonal with Gaussian CDR3 lengths.

There are 18 residues in the CDR3. Trimming shortened V by 2 bases and J by 0 bases, and 19 bases separated the two germline ends. In germline, CDR1 is TSWWSYY, CDR2 QGS. The template was reverse-transcribed extracted RNA. The CDR3 regions were amplified by multiplex PCR from V-gene primers to a constant-region primer. TCRdb reapplied CATT to the multiplex PCR reads. In the table there are around 23,000 delta-chain clones, roughly 6.7% of which are singletons. This receptor was obtained from a girl in the first two years of life who had congenital heart surgery. The sample was Vdelta1+ gamma-delta thymocytes from the thymus. Regarding subset: FACS-sorted CD3+ TCRalphabeta- TCRVdelta1+ TCRVdelta2- thymocytes. This chain joins TRDV1 and TRDJ1, with D possibly being TRDD3 (5 bases). CDR3 protein: CALGELPLSGVYTDKLIF. CDR3 in DNA: TGTGCTCTTGGGGAATTACCTCTCTCGGGGGTTTACACCGATAAACTCATCTTT.